Listed below are T cell receptor beta chains from one sample, sequenced in a study of vaccination effects on CD4 cells after COVID-19. Sequenced by immunoSEQ multiplex PCR; TCRdb stores in-frame clones only, minus some. Of 27,000 or so clones listed, under 90% are singletons. Antigens for these TCRs are unknown. This specimen consisted of CD4+ T cells from PBMCs cultured with HCoV-NL63 spike peptides, obtained after COVID-19 vaccination. Receptors were obtained from a human donor who received a COVID-19 vaccine. Some clones in this sample may be carry-over from other donors' samples. Each CDR3 is given with its conserved first and last residue. Each record gives: D gene, J gene, V gene, clone size, CDR3 protein, CDR3 DNA. A D gene is named only where the DNA matches it firmly. Size is stated for part of the rows, as once, few or many counts, or as a class when the clone is expanded.

d_gene: TRBD1
j_gene: TRBJ2-5
v_gene: TRBV2
abundance: -
CDR3aa: CASSENRGFQETQYF
CDR3nt: TGTGCCAGCAGTGAGAACAGGGGATTTCAAGAGACCCAGTACTTC

d_gene: TRBD1
j_gene: TRBJ1-5
v_gene: TRBV13
abundance: -
CDR3aa: CASSTGQGGQPQHF
CDR3nt: TGTGCCAGCAGCACTGGACAGGGGGGTCAGCCCCAGCATTTT

d_gene: TRBD2
j_gene: TRBJ2-5
v_gene: TRBV27
abundance: -
CDR3aa: CASSSQAGGRTETQYF
CDR3nt: TGTGCCAGCAGTTCCCAAGCGGGGGGGCGTACGGAGACCCAGTACTTC

d_gene: -
j_gene: TRBJ1-2
v_gene: TRBV28
abundance: -
CDR3aa: CASSPTAYRDGYTF
CDR3nt: TGTGCCAGCAGTCCCACCGCCTACAGGGACGGCTACACCTTC

d_gene: -
j_gene: TRBJ2-5
v_gene: TRBV7-8
abundance: -
CDR3aa: CASSTKTDRYQETQYF
CDR3nt: TGTGCCAGCAGCACGAAGACAGACAGATACCAAGAGACCCAGTACTTC

d_gene: -
j_gene: TRBJ2-5
v_gene: TRBV5-8
abundance: -
CDR3aa: CASSLWGSDQETQYF
CDR3nt: TGTGCCAGCAGCTTGTGGGGAAGTGACCAAGAGACCCAGTACTTC

d_gene: -
j_gene: TRBJ2-5
v_gene: TRBV28
abundance: -
CDR3aa: CASSIAGGRQTQYF
CDR3nt: TGTGCCAGCAGTATCGCAGGGGGGAGGCAGACCCAGTACTTC

d_gene: TRBD2
j_gene: TRBJ2-1
v_gene: TRBV3-1/TRBV3-2
abundance: -
CDR3aa: CASSIAGGRRDEQFF
CDR3nt: TGTGCCAGCAGCATAGCGGGGGGGCGTCGCGATGAGCAGTTCTTC

d_gene: -
j_gene: TRBJ2-1
v_gene: TRBV5-1
abundance: -
CDR3aa: CASSLPGGGYNEQFF
CDR3nt: TGCGCCAGCAGCCTTCCAGGGGGGGGATACAATGAGCAGTTCTTC

d_gene: TRBD1
j_gene: TRBJ2-1
v_gene: TRBV2
abundance: -
CDR3aa: CASSLTLTGGSEQFF
CDR3nt: TGTGCCAGCAGCCTTACCCTGACAGGGGGCAGTGAGCAGTTCTTC

d_gene: -
j_gene: TRBJ2-5
v_gene: TRBV12-3/TRBV12-4
abundance: -
CDR3aa: CASSFRETQYF
CDR3nt: TGTGCCAGCAGTTTCCGGGAGACCCAGTACTTC

d_gene: -
j_gene: TRBJ1-2
v_gene: TRBV10-2
abundance: -
CDR3aa: CASSEGGDGDYGYTF
CDR3nt: TGCGCCAGCAGTGAGGGTGGGGATGGTGACTATGGCTACACCTTC

d_gene: TRBD2
j_gene: TRBJ2-5
v_gene: TRBV30
abundance: -
CDR3aa: CAWTSGELRETQYF
CDR3nt: TGTGCCTGGACTAGCGGGGAGCTGCGAGAGACCCAGTACTTC

d_gene: TRBD2
j_gene: TRBJ2-1
v_gene: TRBV24-1
abundance: -
CDR3aa: CATSDLSGGPYNEQFF
CDR3nt: TGTGCCACCAGTGATCTATCGGGGGGGCCCTACAATGAGCAGTTCTTC

d_gene: TRBD1
j_gene: TRBJ1-1
v_gene: TRBV9
abundance: -
CDR3aa: CASSVEGTGLGTEAFF
CDR3nt: TGTGCCAGCAGCGTAGAAGGGACAGGGTTAGGCACTGAAGCTTTCTTT

d_gene: TRBD1
j_gene: TRBJ1-5
v_gene: TRBV19
abundance: -
CDR3aa: CASTTKSLRQGPWGNQPQHF
CDR3nt: TGTGCCAGTACTACCAAGTCCCTCCGACAGGGCCCTTGGGGCAATCAGCCCCAGCATTTT

d_gene: TRBD1
j_gene: TRBJ1-5
v_gene: TRBV28
abundance: -
CDR3aa: CASRYGTGFSQPQHF
CDR3nt: TGTGCCAGCAGGTATGGGACAGGATTTAGTCAGCCCCAGCATTTT

d_gene: -
j_gene: TRBJ2-5
v_gene: TRBV7-8
abundance: -
CDR3aa: CASSLGGRETQYF
CDR3nt: TGTGCCAGCAGCTTAGGGGGGCGGGAGACCCAGTACTTC

d_gene: -
j_gene: TRBJ1-1
v_gene: TRBV6-2/TRBV6-3
abundance: -
CDR3aa: CASSYPRPGDWNTEAFF
CDR3nt: TGTGCCAGCAGTTACCCCCGCCCAGGGGATTGGAACACTGAAGCTTTCTTT

d_gene: -
j_gene: TRBJ1-5
v_gene: TRBV19
abundance: -
CDR3aa: CATKDGRGNQPQHF
CDR3nt: TGTGCCACAAAAGATGGCCGGGGCAATCAGCCCCAGCATTTT

d_gene: -
j_gene: TRBJ1-1
v_gene: TRBV12-5
abundance: -
CDR3aa: CASGGTGSPEAFF
CDR3nt: TGTGCTAGTGGCGGCACAGGGTCGCCTGAAGCTTTCTTT

d_gene: -
j_gene: TRBJ1-2
v_gene: TRBV5-6
abundance: -
CDR3aa: CASSPVGRGDGYTF
CDR3nt: TGTGCCAGCAGCCCCGTCGGCCGAGGCGATGGCTACACCTTC

d_gene: -
j_gene: TRBJ1-5
v_gene: TRBV2
abundance: -
CDR3aa: CASTIGGDQPQHF
CDR3nt: TGTGCCAGCACTATCGGGGGGGATCAGCCCCAGCATTTT

d_gene: -
j_gene: TRBJ2-6
v_gene: TRBV27
abundance: once
CDR3aa: CASSLSQGGFSGANVLTF
CDR3nt: TGTGCCAGCAGTTTGTCCCAGGGGGGCTTCTCTGGGGCCAACGTCCTGACTTTC

d_gene: TRBD1
j_gene: TRBJ1-2
v_gene: TRBV7-7
abundance: once
CDR3aa: CASSSRDRGQVYYGYTF
CDR3nt: TGTGCCAGCAGCTCCCGGGACAGGGGTCAGGTTTACTATGGCTACACCTTC

d_gene: TRBD1
j_gene: TRBJ1-5
v_gene: TRBV19
abundance: -
CDR3aa: CASSMQQGDQPQHF
CDR3nt: TGTGCCAGTAGTATGCAACAGGGGGATCAGCCCCAGCATTTT

d_gene: -
j_gene: TRBJ2-1
v_gene: TRBV18
abundance: -
CDR3aa: CASSPTVGEQFF
CDR3nt: TGTGCCAGCTCACCCACCGTGGGGGAGCAGTTCTTC